This paragraph reports one T cell receptor (beta chain). The antigen is undetermined. This specimen comes from a study of OX40 agonist ivuxolimab in advanced cancers. Study findings and constraints: Among the lowest peripheral clonal expansion occurred in 0.1-3.0 mg/kg partial responders. Certain nonresponders additionally had low normalized T-cell clonal expansion. Averaged across samples, CD8+ T cells carried more expanded clones than CD4+ did. Clonal expansion was seen in CD4+ and CD8+ blood T cells by week 6 at 0.1 to 3.0 mg/kg.

The data were produced by immunoSEQ multiplex PCR, yet TCRdb's version contains in-frame clones alone and is incomplete. The data contain about 14,000 clones, 65% to 75% of them singletons. Sequencing was performed on CD4+ or CD8+ T cells sorted from blood, taken in a trial of the OX40 agonist ivuxolimab. This receptor was identified in an adult with an advanced solid tumor such as melanoma, head and neck, liver or kidney cancer.

Here the CDR3 DNA reads TGTGCCAGTACCCACAGGGGGCGCACAGATACGCAGTATTTT. As protein: CASTHRGRTDTQYF. The rearrangement joins TRBV19 to TRBJ2-3, with 9 bases lining up with TRBD1. With V trimmed by 7 bases and J by 1 base, 3 bases remained unmatched. The CDR3 spans 14 residues. Per germline, CDR1 LNHDA and CDR2 SQIVND (reference sequence).